The entry below gives a single T cell receptor (beta chain) sequence along with its context. This clonotype was detected ten times or more. Its cognate antigen has yet to be identified. Nothing much larger sits one base from this clone, and base qualities are not available. The sample is drawn from a study of T cell repertoires in cytomegalovirus infection (dated 2019 in TCRdb). With respect to the entire study: Donor HLA type was relevant to the analysis, because carriage of CMV infection together with the matching HLA type was indicated by public TCR beta signatures. General conclusions and limits of the study: Carriers of CMV infection plus the relevant HLA type were discriminated by the cumulative frequency of public TCR beta family members in the study cohort and in an independent roughly 340-donor cohort. The ex vivo response was dominated by HLA-C-restricted CMV-specific TCR beta clonotypes, and the single most frequent clonotype in two of eight donors was supplied by these HLA-C-restricted clonotypes.

Based on the germline V gene (reference sequence), the CDR1 and CDR2 sequences are SEHNR and FQNEAQ. Measured from the cysteine to the phenylalanine, the CDR3 is 15 residues long. The entry retains the CDR3 DNA only, 45 bases that are in frame from base 1. The germline ends are 16 bases apart after V is trimmed by 7 bases and J by 3 bases. These reads were obtained on an Illumina HiSeq 1500. TCRdb redid the processing of the public reads, applying fastp at Q25 and MiXCR, and retained in-frame beta chains. Rows with one shared CDR3 protein collapse into an entry with the most common genes and DNA. This sample gives under 800,000 distinct CDR3 sequences in total; roughly a quarter of them show up just once. The top ten clones comprise less than 9.5% of the sample.

Sequencing used CD8+ T cells from PBMCs. The receptor was derived from a human donor in good health (CMV status not recorded). Some clones in this sample may be carry-over from other donors' samples. The chain uses TRBV7-9 and TRBJ1-3; D gene: possibly TRBD1, on 6 matching bases. CDR3 loop: CASIGGGEHGNTIYF. The DNA is TGTGCCAGCATCGGAGGGGGGGAACATGGAAACACCATATATTTT.